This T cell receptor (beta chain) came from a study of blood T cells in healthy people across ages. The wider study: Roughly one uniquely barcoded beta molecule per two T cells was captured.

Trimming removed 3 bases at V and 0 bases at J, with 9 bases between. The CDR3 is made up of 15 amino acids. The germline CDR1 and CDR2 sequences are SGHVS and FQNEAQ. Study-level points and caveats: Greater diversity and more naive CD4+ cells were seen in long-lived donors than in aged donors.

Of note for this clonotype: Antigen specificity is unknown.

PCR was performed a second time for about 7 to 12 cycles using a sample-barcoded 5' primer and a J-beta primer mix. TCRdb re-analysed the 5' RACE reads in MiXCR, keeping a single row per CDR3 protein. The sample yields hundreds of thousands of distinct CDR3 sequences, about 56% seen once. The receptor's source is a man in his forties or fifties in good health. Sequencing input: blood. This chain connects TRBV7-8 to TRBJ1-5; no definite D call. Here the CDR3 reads CASSLRDHSNQPQHF. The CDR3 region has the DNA TGTGCCAGCAGCTTGCGGGATCATAGCAATCAGCCCCAGCATTTT.